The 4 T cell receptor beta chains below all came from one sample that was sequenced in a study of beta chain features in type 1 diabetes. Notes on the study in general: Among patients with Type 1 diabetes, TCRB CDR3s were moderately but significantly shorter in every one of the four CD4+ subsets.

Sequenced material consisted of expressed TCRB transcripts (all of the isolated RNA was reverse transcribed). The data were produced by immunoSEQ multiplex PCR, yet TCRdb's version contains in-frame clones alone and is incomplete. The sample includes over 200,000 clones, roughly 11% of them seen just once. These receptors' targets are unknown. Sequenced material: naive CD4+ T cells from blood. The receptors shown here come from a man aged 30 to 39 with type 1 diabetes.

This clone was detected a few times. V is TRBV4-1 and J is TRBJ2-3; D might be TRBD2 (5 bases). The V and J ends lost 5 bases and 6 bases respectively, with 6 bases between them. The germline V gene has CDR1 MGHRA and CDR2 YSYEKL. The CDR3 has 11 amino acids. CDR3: CASSKRDTQYF. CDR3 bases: TGCGCCAGCAGCAAGCGGGATACGCAGTATTTT.

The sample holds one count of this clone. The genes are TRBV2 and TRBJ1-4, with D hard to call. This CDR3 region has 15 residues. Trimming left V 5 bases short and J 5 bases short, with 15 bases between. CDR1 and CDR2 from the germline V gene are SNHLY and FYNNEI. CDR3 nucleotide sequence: TGTGCCAGCAGTTTCACTGGAACAGAGAATGAAAAACTGTTTTTT. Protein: CASSFTGTENEKLFF.

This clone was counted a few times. This chain's CDR3 is CASSPQGHEQFF. DNA for the CDR3: TGTGCCAGCTCGCCGCAGGGGCATGAGCAGTTCTTC. The chain joins TRBV18 to TRBJ2-1, with a tentative D call TRBD1 (6 bases). With 6 bases removed from V and 8 bases from J, the gap between germline ends came to 11 bases. Germline V lookup: CDR1 KGHSH, CDR2 LQKENI. The CDR3 runs to 12 residues.

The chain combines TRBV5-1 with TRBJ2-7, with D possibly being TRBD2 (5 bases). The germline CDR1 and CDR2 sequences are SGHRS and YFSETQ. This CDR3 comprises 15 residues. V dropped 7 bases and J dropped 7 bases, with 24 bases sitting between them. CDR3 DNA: TGCGCCAGCGGCAGTCCCGAGAGGGCCCGGGGTGAGCAGTACTTC. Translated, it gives CASGSPERARGEQYF.